A single sample gave rise to the 12 T cell receptor beta chains below, sequenced in a study of shared clonotypes between healthy human individuals. Sequenced by immunoSEQ multiplex PCR; TCRdb stores in-frame clones only, minus some. The profile shows around 1.4 million clones, around 98.5% of them singletons. Sequencing used naive CD4+ T cells sorted from blood. Subset in this sample: CD45RA+ positively selected. Receptors were obtained from a man younger than 45 in good health.

This clone was detected once. V is TRBV18 and J is TRBJ2-5; D ambiguous. CDR1 is KGHSH and CDR2 is LQKENI in the germline V gene. Trimming left V 3 bases short and J 1 base short, with 9 bases between. The CDR3 length is 14 residues. Here the CDR3 reads CASSPSSVQETQYF. CDR3 bases: TGTGCCAGCTCACCTTCCAGCGTCCAAGAGACCCAGTACTTC.

The chain recombines TRBV10-3 with TRBJ2-7; 13 nucleotides match TRBD2. V shed 7 bases, J shed 4 bases, and the junction held 4 bases outside the gene matches. Per the germline V gene, CDR1 is ENHRY and CDR2 is SYGVKD. This CDR3 spans 14 amino acids. CDR3 nucleotides: TGTGCCATCAAAGGGACTAGCGGGACTTACGAGCAGTACTTC. Translation gives CAIKGTSGTYEQYF.

The V gene is TRBV9, the J gene TRBJ2-1; D gene ambiguous. Trimming shortened V by 3 bases and J by 0 bases, and 7 bases separated the two germline ends. CDR1 is SGDLS, CDR2 YYNGEE, per germline. This CDR3 is built from 14 residues. CDR3 nucleotide sequence: TGTGCCAGCAGCGCCAGCTCCTCCTACAATGAGCAGTTCTTC. It is translated as CASSASSSYNEQFF.

CDR3 sequence (DNA): TGTGCCAGCAGCGACTCGGGGAAGGGGTATGGCTACACCTTC. Its translation: CASSDSGKGYGYTF. V usage is TRBV7-8 and J usage is TRBJ1-2; the D gene is possibly TRBD1 (5 bases). The CDR3 loop spans 14 amino acids. Deletions cut 5 bases from V and 5 bases from J, with 15 bases between. In germline, CDR1 is SGHVS, CDR2 FQNEAQ. Full variable domain (missing parts from reference TRBV7-8 and TRBJ1-2): GAGVSQSPRYKVAKRGQDVALRCDPISGHVSLFWYQQALGQGPEFLTYFQNEAQLDKSGLPSDRFFAERPEGSVSTLKIQRTQQEDSAVYLCASSDSGKGYGYTFGSGTRLTVV.

This sequence joins TRBV7-9 and TRBJ2-4, with D possibly being TRBD2 (6 bases). The length of the CDR3 is 16 residues. Germline V CDR1 and CDR2: SEHNR, FQNEAQ (reference sequence). V was pared by 8 bases and J by 5 bases, with 22 bases between. DNA for the CDR3: TGTGCCAGCGCATCCACCCTCCAGGGCGGGGAAAACATTCAGTACTTC. It is translated as CASASTLQGGENIQYF.

This chain links TRBV5-1 with TRBJ1-1; D is perhaps TRBD1 (5 bases). The CDR3 covers 16 residues. Germline V lookup: CDR1 SGHRS, CDR2 YFSETQ. V was pared by 5 bases and J by 1 base, with 18 bases between. CDR3 protein: CASRVAGLQANTEAFF. DNA of the CDR3: TGCGCCAGCAGAGTGGCCGGCTTACAGGCGAACACTGAAGCTTTCTTT.

Concerning this clone itself: This sample includes further DNA sequences coding for the same CDR3. This chain links TRBV20-1 with TRBJ1-1, with unresolved D. Germline values: CDR1 DFQATT, CDR2 SNEGSKA (reference sequence). CDR3 size: 10 residues. The V end lost 0 bases, the J end lost 11 bases, and 7 bases lay between the germline ends. For the CDR3, the DNA is TGCAGTGCTAGAGACGATTGGGCTTTCTTT. It specifies CSARDDWAFF.

The chain uses TRBV18 and TRBJ1-2; 8 bases align to TRBD1. Germline CDR1 KGHSH, CDR2 LQKENI. V shed 2 bases, J shed 6 bases, and the junction held 11 bases outside the gene matches. The CDR3 length is 16 residues. CDR3 sequence reads: CASSPEAGGKGNGYTF. The CDR3 DNA is TGTGCCAGCTCACCAGAGGCAGGGGGCAAGGGGAATGGCTACACCTTC.

This clone was observed once. The genes are TRBV15 and TRBJ1-1; 8 nucleotides align to TRBD1. Germline CDR1 reads LNHNV; CDR2 reads YYDKDF (reference sequence). The J segment lost 5 bases and the V segment lost 0 bases, leaving 11 bases of the junction unmatched. The CDR3 runs to 17 residues. The CDR3 loop reads CATSREGGQGTWTEAFF. CDR3 DNA sequence: TGTGCCACCAGCAGAGAGGGTGGACAGGGAACTTGGACTGAAGCTTTCTTT.

The chain carries TRBV7-2 and TRBJ1-1; D possibly corresponds to TRBD1 (5 bases). Trimming took 1 base from V and 0 from J, leaving 18 bases between them. Germline values: CDR1 SGHTA, CDR2 FQGNSA. This CDR3 has 18 residues. CDR3 amino acids: CASSLGTTGVGLNTEAFF. In nucleotides, the CDR3 is TGTGCCAGCAGCTTAGGGACAACGGGGGTGGGGTTGAACACTGAAGCTTTCTTT.

DNA of the CDR3: TGCAGCGTTGAATGGGTCATGAACACTGAAGCTTTCTTT. This codes for CSVEWVMNTEAFF. The V call is TRBV29-1, the J call TRBJ1-1; D call uncertain. Per the germline V gene, CDR1 is SQVTM and CDR2 is ANQGSEA. CDR3 length: 13 residues. V was shortened by 2 bases and J by 0 bases, with 7 bases between the two germline ends.

V usage is TRBV19 and J usage is TRBJ2-1; the match to TRBD2 covers 7 bases. The CDR3 loop spans 15 amino acids. Trimming removed 3 bases from V and 4 bases from J; junction bases left unmatched: 6. Per germline, CDR1 LNHDA and CDR2 SQIVND (reference sequence). The CDR3: CASSILRGTYNEQFF. CDR3 nucleotide sequence: TGTGCCAGTAGTATCCTGCGGGGGACTTACAATGAGCAGTTCTTC.